This T cell receptor (beta chain) was recorded in a study of regulatory T cells in long-lasting Graves disease. Study information: Graves' patients who were just diagnosed had used antithyroid drugs for under 3 months. Overall study results and limits: Not thyroid tissue but only peripheral blood was studied.

According to the study, TCR beta libraries were built with iRepertoire HTBI primers and CDR3-region Arm-PCR. TCRdb fed the multiplex PCR reads into MiXCR, producing one record per CDR3 protein. Of some 460,000 distinct CDR3 sequences listed, around 16% are singletons. The V gene lost 6 bases and the J gene lost 2 bases, with 13 bases spanning the gap. Germline V gene sequence: CDR1 MNHNS, CDR2 SASEGT. This CDR3 has 14 residues. Described time point: newly diagnosed GD, antithyroid drugs for less than 3 months. PBMCs were the source of the RNA used for TCR sequencing. In this cohort, patients came from an endocrinology department located in Xi'an, China. This clonotype was seen at least ten times. Antigen specificity is unknown. The same data also contributed to another study, on T cells in Graves' hyperthyroidism and ophthalmopathy. That study reports: HTBI primers were used for first-round RT-PCR of the TCR CDR3.

The sample was peripheral blood mononuclear cells (PBMCs), taken at new diagnosis, from a patient treated with antithyroid drugs. The chain has TRBV6-1 and TRBJ2-5; no clear D gene. The TCR comes from a man between 40 and 49 years old with Graves disease. The CDR3 DNA sequence: TGTGCCAGCAGGAAACCGGGCCAACAAGAGACCCAGTACTTC. Translated, it gives CASRKPGQQETQYF.